The 2 T cell receptor beta chains presented below share a single source sample, sequenced in a study of T cells of healthy individuals (dated by TCRdb to about 2018). Libraries were prepared through 5' RACE. TCRdb records Illumina MiSeq as the sequencer. TCRdb reran the public reads through fastp at Q25 and MiXCR, keeping productive beta chains. Under each unique CDR3 protein, matching rows form one entry showing the most common genes and DNA. The table for this sample lists tens of thousands of distinct CDR3 sequences; around 16% of them were counted only once. 4% to 5% of the sample rests with the top ten. The receptors come from a human donor in good health.

This clonotype turned up a few times. This chain joins TRBV12-3 or TRBV12-4 and TRBJ2-1; 9 bases are shared with TRBD1. This CDR3 region has 14 residues. The ends lost 7 bases at V and 8 bases at J; junction bases unmatched: 9. CDR3 nucleotide sequence: TGTGCCAGCACCCGAGGACAGGGGAATGATGAGCAGTTCTTC. It codes for CASTRGQGNDEQFF.

The chain is built from TRBV5-1 and TRBJ2-1; D may match TRBD1 or TRBD2 (5 bases each). The V end lost 1 base, the J end lost 5 bases, and 10 bases lay between the germline ends. CDR3 size: 14 residues. Germline loops: CDR1 SGHRS, CDR2 YFSETQ. For the CDR3, the DNA is TGCGCCAGCAGCTTGCGTGGGACCAACAATGAGCAGTTCTTC. Protein product: CASSLRGTNNEQFF. Full variable domain (missing parts from reference TRBV5-1 and TRBJ2-1): KAGVTQTPRYLIKTRGQQVTLSCSPISGHRSVSWYQQTPGQGLQFLFEYFSETQRNKGNFPGRFSGRQFSNSRSEMNVSTLELGDSALYLCASSLRGTNNEQFFGPGTRLTVL.